This T cell receptor beta chain comes out of a study of blood T cell repertoires in COVID-19. V was clipped by 0 bases and J by 3 bases; unmatched bases: 0. CDR1 is SQVTM, CDR2 ANQGSEA, per germline. The CDR3 sequence is 13 residues long. Participant-reported clinical history was the basis for cohort assignment. Authors' methods: From reference gene primer amplification, estimates of nucleated cell counts were derived. Libraries were prepared by immunoSEQ multiplex PCR; TCRdb keeps only in-frame clonotypes and omits some of them. Clonal size and the V and J genes are those of that table, whereas D and trimming came from the DNA. The repertoire holds approximately 250,000 clones, with around 90% as singletons.

Sequencing was done on a sample of PBMCs or T cells enriched from blood (not recorded which). V gene TRBV29-1 combines with J gene TRBJ1-2, with TRBD1 identical over 8 bases. This clonotype was sampled from a woman younger than 45 with acute COVID-19. Written as DNA, the CDR3 is TGCAGCGTTGAAGAGGACAGGGACTATGGCTACACCTTC. This codes for CSVEEDRDYGYTF.